This TCR beta chain emerged from a study of blood T cell repertoires in COVID-19. Study-wide background: COVID-19 samples, acute and convalescent, were from the United States, Italy and Spain. From T cells, B-cell-depleted T cells, or PBMCs came the material, which was cDNA or gDNA.

This clone has only one observation. Germline V gene lookup returns CDR1 SGHRS and CDR2 YFSETQ. V was shortened by 1 base and J by 4 bases, with 14 bases between the two germline ends. This CDR3 has 16 residues. As handled by the study authors: Amplification of reference gene primers provided the estimated nucleated cell counts. Clones were read by immunoSEQ multiplex PCR, and TCRdb kept only the in-frame ones, dropping some. Clone size and the V and J calls come from that table; the DNA yielded D and trimming. The data hold 650,000 to 800,000 clones, with 85% to 90% observed a single time. The source is a woman aged 18 to 35 with acute or convalescent COVID-19. The sample comprised peripheral blood. The chain employs TRBV5-1 and TRBJ2-2; TRBD1 might be the D (6 bases). The CDR3, as DNA: TGCGCCAGCAGCTTGTCCGACAGGTCGGGCACCGGGGAGCTGTTTTTT. Amino acid sequence: CASSLSDRSGTGELFF.